This TCR beta chain was captured in a study of regulatory T cells in long-lasting Graves disease. To make TCR beta libraries, researchers used iRepertoire HTBI primers and Arm-PCR of CDR3 regions. TCRdb itself ran the multiplex PCR reads through MiXCR, one entry per CDR3 protein. The data contain more than 350,000 distinct CDR3 sequences, about 21% of them singletons. The CDR3 is 17 residues long. Germline CDR1 reads LGHDT; CDR2 reads YNNKEL (reference sequence). V lost 1 base and J 2 bases, leaving 14 bases between the germline ends. At least ten counts were recorded for this clonotype. The time point was: persistent/refractory GD, antithyroid drugs over 5 years with positive TRAb. Scientists built the TCR library using RNA that was extracted from PBMCs.

The origin of this receptor is a female donor with Graves disease. The V and J genes are TRBV3-1 and TRBJ2-2; D not resolved. The sample here was peripheral blood mononuclear cells (PBMCs), taken when the disease was refractory, from a patient treated with antithyroid drugs. CDR3 DNA: TGTGCCAGCAGCCAAGCACGCCCGACTGGTAACACCGGGGAGCTGTTTTTT. It encodes CASSQARPTGNTGELFF.